The clone carrying this T cell receptor beta chain was counted a few times. Its cognate antigen is unknown. This sample's TCRbeta library carried unique molecular identifier barcodes. MiXCR was run by TCRdb on the PCR reads, yielding one entry per CDR3 protein. The profile shows around 490,000 distinct CDR3 sequences, roughly 11% of them singletons. J was trimmed by 3 bases and V by 4 bases; bases with no gene match: 12. Germline lookup yields CDR1 SEHNR and CDR2 FQNEAQ (reference sequence). This CDR3 region has 16 residues. The data originate from a study of T-cell reconstitution after alpha-beta-depleted transplantation in children. Study-wide points: Surviving recipient T cells and thymic progenitors underlay high day-60 TCRbeta diversity in some patients. Roughly two months post-transplant, alpha-beta T cells reportedly originated from several hundred graft clones that had expanded. The main origin of T-cell counts and diversity one year after transplant was newly produced T cells.

The starting material was PBMCs, mostly from graft donor cells, obtained 180 days after TCRalphabeta/CD19-depleted stem cell transplant. The clonotype comes from a female patient aged 2-9 years who had a stem cell transplant for aplastic anemia, so the T cells may come from the graft donor. The V gene is TRBV7-9, the J gene TRBJ2-7, with 7 bases matching TRBD1. The CDR3 DNA reads TGTGCCAGCAGCTCGGGACCGGGACAGCTCTACTACGAGCAGTACGTC. Translation: CASSSGPGQLYYEQYV.